This T cell receptor beta chain stems from a study of T cell responses to AZD1222 COVID-19 vaccine. The CDR3 consists of 14 residues. Trimming removed 0 bases at V and 8 bases at J, with 10 bases between. Germline V gene data show CDR1 as SGHNT and CDR2 as YENEEA. Study results and limitations: It was only five to seven AZD1222 recipients who were seropositive at baseline. Targeting of unmutated variant regions was reportedly seen in nearly half of spike-specific TCRs. Following two doses of AZD1222, Spike-specific TCR breadth and depth rose.

This clone was recorded once. Its antigen is currently unknown. This table comes from immunoSEQ multiplex PCR, and its TCRdb copy is limited to in-frame clones, with some not included. The sample yields 150,000 to 180,000 clones, approximately 87% seen once. The origin of this receptor is an adult in good health. This chain joins TRBV11-3 and TRBJ1-4; no clear D gene. The sequencing used peripheral blood, collected on day 0 of MenACWY control vaccination. The CDR3 here is CASSLEARQEKLFF. The CDR3 DNA reads as TGTGCCAGCAGCTTAGAGGCCCGTCAGGAAAAACTGTTTTTT.